This section outlines one T cell receptor beta chain sequence together with its context. Its matching antigen is unknown. The data originate from a study of post-analysis software for immune sequencing data. Across the whole study: Relapsing-remitting, secondary progressive and progressive-relapsing courses of multiple sclerosis were included.

Study-wide findings and caveats: Samples from one preparation batch, clustered by F measure, grouped strongly together. Multiple sclerosis patients had significantly lower normalized Chao1 diversity than controls.

Presence of unique molecular identifiers characterized the TCR beta cDNA libraries. When roughly 0.9 to 10 million T cells were used, they gave hundreds of thousands of cDNA molecules. From the PCR reads, TCRdb called clonotypes with MiXCR, one entry per CDR3 protein. The sample contains 400,000 to 500,000 distinct CDR3 sequences, roughly 38% of which appear only once. The sequenced material came from blood. The sequence came from a girl aged 2-15 years with multiple sclerosis.

CDR3 residues: CSVGENRDNSNQPQHF. CDR3 nucleotides: TGCAGCGTTGGGGAAAACCGGGACAATAGCAATCAGCCCCAGCATTTT. This chain links TRBV29-1 with TRBJ1-5; maybe TRBD1 (6 bases). CDR1 SQVTM and CDR2 ANQGSEA come from the germline V gene. The CDR3 sequence is 16 residues long. V was cut by 4 bases and J by 0 bases, with 16 bases left in between. Drawing the rest from reference TRBV29-1 and TRBJ1-5, the complete variable domain is SAVISQKPSRDICQRGTSLTIQCQVDSQVTMMFWYRQQPGQSLTLIATANQGSEATYESGFVIDKFPISRPNLTFSTLTVSNMSPEDSSIYLCSVGENRDNSNQPQHFGDGTRLSIL.